What follows are 25 T cell receptor beta chains derived from one specimen sequenced in a study of blood T cell repertoires in COVID-19. The table came from immunoSEQ multiplex PCR; TCRdb's copy has only in-frame clones and leaves some out. The sample consists of 500,000 or so clones, around 90% of them appearing once. The sample was PBMCs or T cells enriched from blood (not recorded which). The receptor source for this set is a young woman who had recovered from COVID-19.

In regard to this clone: Other DNA sequences of this sample code for an identical CDR3. The rearrangement links TRBV6-5 to TRBJ1-1; D possibly corresponds to TRBD1 (6 bases). The length of the CDR3 is 14 residues. Trimming removed 5 bases at V and 0 bases at J, with 10 bases between. The germline CDR1 and CDR2 sequences are MNHEY and SVGAGI. The CDR3 bases are TGTGCCAGCAGTAGGGGACAAGTGAACACTGAAGCTTTCTTT. Amino acid sequence: CASSRGQVNTEAFF.

This clone was detected a few times. The chain joins TRBV30 to TRBJ1-2; no clear D. Germline V gene lookup returns CDR1 GTSNPN and CDR2 SVGIG (reference sequence). This CDR3 is built from 12 residues. Trimming cost V 4 bases and J 8 bases, with 14 bases left between them. The CDR3: CAWMGGFEGYTF. CDR3 coding DNA: TGTGCCTGGATGGGAGGGTTTGAGGGCTACACCTTC.

This chain uses TRBV5-1 with TRBJ1-2; 9 bases fit TRBD1. Per germline, CDR1 SGHRS and CDR2 YFSETQ. The CDR3 has 17 amino acids. Trimming removed 3 bases from V and 6 bases from J; junction bases left unmatched: 15. The CDR3 sequence: CASSSTYPGQGGDGYTF. CDR3 coding DNA: TGCGCCAGCAGCTCGACGTATCCGGGACAGGGCGGCGATGGCTACACCTTC.

The chain joins TRBV10-3 to TRBJ1-1, with 11 positions matching TRBD1. The CDR3 totals 14 residues. CDR1 is ENHRY and CDR2 is SYGVKD in the germline V gene. V lost 6 bases and J lost 4; bases outside the gene matches: 4. CDR3 region: CAISRGQGATEAFF. Written as DNA, the CDR3 is TGTGCCATCAGCCGAGGACAGGGGGCCACTGAAGCTTTCTTT.

This chain joins TRBV5-1 and TRBJ1-1; no definite D call. V lost 5 bases and J lost 3, with 17 bases in between. Looked up from germline, CDR1 is SGHRS and CDR2 is YFSETQ. This CDR3 region has 15 residues. CDR3 in DNA: TGCGCCAGCAGGACGGGAGGGCAGCCGGACACTGAAGCTTTCTTT. Its translation is CASRTGGQPDTEAFF.

The V and J genes are TRBV19 and TRBJ1-1; weak D call: TRBD1 (5 bases). Germline V CDR1 and CDR2: LNHDA, SQIVND (reference sequence). V lost 2 bases and J 3 bases, leaving 13 bases between the germline ends. CDR3 size: 15 residues. The CDR3 here is CASSIRGGVDTEAFF. CDR3 nucleotide sequence: TGTGCCAGTAGTATAAGGGGCGGCGTAGACACTGAAGCTTTCTTT.

This sequence joins TRBV29-1 and TRBJ1-4; tentatively, D is TRBD1 (5 bases). Germline-derived CDR1 and CDR2 are SQVTM and ANQGSEA. With 5 bases removed from V and 7 bases from J, the gap between germline ends came to 17 bases. This CDR3 has 14 amino acids. CDR3 protein: CSVLDIWGGEKLFF. The DNA for the CDR3 is TGCAGCGTTCTGGACATTTGGGGTGGTGAAAAACTGTTTTTT. The full variable domain, in which reference TRBV29-1 and TRBJ1-4 provide the parts outside the CDR3, is SAVISQKPSRDICQRGTSLTIQCQVDSQVTMMFWYRQQPGQSLTLIATANQGSEATYESGFVIDKFPISRPNLTFSTLTVSNMSPEDSSIYLCSVLDIWGGEKLFFGSGTQLSVL.

This sequence joins TRBV18 and TRBJ2-7; D gene unclear. Germline V lookup: CDR1 KGHSH, CDR2 LQKENI. Between the trimmed V and J ends, which lost 3 bases and 0 bases, there was a span of 9 bases. This CDR3 has 14 amino acids. Here the CDR3 DNA reads TGTGCCAGCTCACCTACTCCTTCCTCCTACGAGCAGTACTTC. It specifies CASSPTPSSYEQYF.

The chain employs TRBV2 and TRBJ1-1; 7 bases line up with TRBD1. The CDR3 is 16 residues long. The junction had 12 bases not matched to a gene; V was cut back by 6 bases and J by 2 bases. Germline values: CDR1 SNHLY, CDR2 FYNNEI. CDR3 sequence: CASRDRQGVLNTEAFF. The CDR3, as DNA: TGTGCCAGCAGGGATCGGCAGGGGGTACTAAACACTGAAGCTTTCTTT.

The chain has TRBV5-4 and TRBJ1-3; no clear D gene. Trimming pared 0 bases from V and 0 bases from J, leaving 10 bases between. This CDR3 spans 16 amino acids. Germline CDR1 SGHNT, CDR2 YYREEE (reference sequence). The CDR3 DNA reads as TGTGCCAGCAGCTTGGGGGGTCTAGCCTCTGGAAACACCATATATTTT. Its translation: CASSLGGLASGNTIYF.

This clone was seen only once. This chain uses TRBV2 with TRBJ1-5; 7 bases agree with TRBD1. Per the germline V gene, CDR1 is SNHLY and CDR2 is FYNNEI. Germline trimming cut 5 bases from V and 5 bases from J; bases unmatched to any gene: 9. This CDR3 region has 15 residues. CDR3 sequence: CASSYTGERDQPQHF. The CDR3 region has the DNA TGTGCCAGCAGTTATACAGGGGAAAGGGATCAGCCCCAGCATTTT.

This CDR3 is CASSFYRDSDYTF. The CDR3 region has the DNA TGTGCCAGCAGCTTTTACAGGGATTCTGACTACACCTTC. The chain has TRBV5-5 and TRBJ1-2; weak D call: TRBD1 (6 bases). The CDR3 loop spans 13 amino acids. Trimming took off 2 bases at V and 10 bases at J, with 15 bases between the two ends. CDR1 is SGHKS and CDR2 is YYEKEE in the germline V gene (reference sequence).

The chain is built from TRBV11-2 and TRBJ2-2; D not certain. V was pared by 1 base and J by 5 bases, with 8 bases between. Germline CDR1 and CDR2: SGHAT and FQNNGV. The CDR3 loop spans 14 amino acids. The chain's CDR3 is CASSLVVATGELFF. The DNA of the CDR3 is TGTGCCAGCAGCTTAGTTGTAGCAACCGGGGAGCTGTTTTTT.

The chain links TRBV5-1 to TRBJ1-4; 9 nucleotides align to TRBD1. Germline CDR1 SGHRS, CDR2 YFSETQ. V was clipped by 5 bases and J by 8 bases; unmatched bases: 7. CDR3 length: 14 amino acids. CDR3 bases: TGCGCCAGCAGTAAGGACAGGGGAGTCGAAAAACTGTTTTTT. It codes for CASSKDRGVEKLFF.

The chain is built from TRBV30 and TRBJ1-5, with a possible D match to TRBD1 (6 bases). Germline CDR1 is GTSNPN and CDR2 is SVGIG (reference sequence). V was shortened by 3 bases and J by 7 bases, with 16 bases between the two germline ends. CDR3 length: 14 amino acids. The CDR3 loop reads CAWSAGTPVQPQHF. The CDR3 DNA follows: TGTGCCTGGAGCGCCGGGACACCAGTACAGCCCCAGCATTTT.

The V gene is TRBV7-2, the J gene TRBJ1-1; D call uncertain. This CDR3 has 13 residues. Germline-derived CDR1 and CDR2 are SGHTA and FQGNSA. Trimming took off 1 base at V and 7 bases at J, with 10 bases between the two ends. Written as DNA, the CDR3 is TGTGCCAGCAGCTTAGGGTCGGGGAGTGAAGCTTTCTTT. It translates to CASSLGSGSEAFF.

This chain joins TRBV7-9 and TRBJ1-1, with TRBD1 matching over 8 bases. The germline V gene has CDR1 SEHNR and CDR2 FQNEAQ (reference sequence). The CDR3 is made up of 12 amino acids. The junction had 6 bases not matched to a gene; V was cut back by 5 bases and J by 10 bases. CDR3 sequence reads: CASSGRQGTAFF. The DNA of the CDR3 is TGTGCCAGCAGCGGCCGACAGGGGACAGCTTTCTTT.

The chain combines TRBV28 with TRBJ1-1; D possibly corresponds to TRBD1 (6 bases). The CDR3 has 15 residues. Deletions cut 3 bases from V and 1 base from J, with 12 bases between. Germline assignment: CDR1 MDHEN and CDR2 SYDVKM. CDR3 sequence: CASSLGETGNTEAFF. The CDR3, as DNA: TGTGCCAGCAGTTTGGGGGAGACAGGGAACACTGAAGCTTTCTTT.

This clone was observed a few times. The gene calls are TRBV4-1 and TRBJ1-2; D uncertain. The CDR3 sequence is 15 residues long. V gave up 0 bases and J gave up 7 bases, with 15 bases separating them. The germline V gene encodes CDR1 MGHRA and CDR2 YSYEKL. CDR3 region: CASSQEGNRRGGYTF. The CDR3 coding sequence is TGCGCCAGCAGCCAAGAAGGGAACAGACGGGGTGGCTACACCTTC.

The V gene is TRBV2, the J gene TRBJ1-2; possibly TRBD1 for D (6 bases). Germline CDR1 is SNHLY and CDR2 is FYNNEI. The CDR3 is 12 residues long. The germline V and J ends were trimmed by 4 bases and 7 bases, with 10 bases remaining between them. CDR3 coding DNA: TGTGCCAGCAGTGTGGGGGGGCTTGGCTACACCTTC. Translation gives CASSVGGLGYTF.

J is TRBJ2-2 and V is TRBV3-1 (or the pseudogene TRBV3-2); 7 nucleotides align to TRBD2. From germline, CDR1 is LGHDT and CDR2 YNNKEL (reference sequence). V lost 0 bases to trimming and J lost 7 bases; unmatched junction nucleotides: 5. This CDR3 region has 15 residues. CDR3 sequence (DNA): TGTGCCAGCAGCCAAGAGGGGGGACTACGCGGGGAGCTGTTTTTT. Translating gives CASSQEGGLRGELFF.

This chain joins TRBV7-9 and TRBJ2-3; D might be TRBD2 (5 bases). The CDR3 contains 16 residues. V was shortened by 4 bases and J by 10 bases, with 24 bases between the two germline ends. CDR1 and CDR2 from the germline V gene are SEHNR and FQNEAQ (reference sequence). The CDR3 DNA sequence: TGTGCCAGCAGCTCTACCACCAAAATTATCTCCGGGGCGCAGTATTTT. Residues: CASSSTTKIISGAQYF.

The V call is TRBV7-6, the J call TRBJ2-1; D is possibly TRBD1 (5 bases). The CDR3 is 13 amino acids. Germline V lookup: CDR1 SGHVS, CDR2 FNYEAQ. The V end was cut by 3 bases, the J end by 9 bases, with 12 bases between. The CDR3 spells CASSLAQGSEQFF. CDR3 DNA: TGTGCCAGCAGCTTGGCTCAGGGATCTGAGCAGTTCTTC.

This chain joins TRBV18 and TRBJ1-2, with a tentative D call TRBD1 (5 bases). The CDR3 has 14 residues. Deletions cut 3 bases from V and 2 bases from J, with 10 bases between. Germline lookup yields CDR1 KGHSH and CDR2 LQKENI. CDR3 DNA: TGTGCCAGCTCACCTCACCGACAGAACTATGGCTACACCTTC. This gives the protein CASSPHRQNYGYTF.

The rearrangement joins TRBV10-3 to TRBJ2-5; D might be TRBD2 (5 bases). This CDR3 has 13 residues. Germline V lookup: CDR1 ENHRY, CDR2 SYGVKD. The V end lost 6 bases, the J end lost 1 base, and 9 bases lay between the germline ends. The CDR3 DNA reads as TGTGCCATCAGGGACTCGACCCAAGAGACCCAGTACTTC. As protein: CAIRDSTQETQYF.